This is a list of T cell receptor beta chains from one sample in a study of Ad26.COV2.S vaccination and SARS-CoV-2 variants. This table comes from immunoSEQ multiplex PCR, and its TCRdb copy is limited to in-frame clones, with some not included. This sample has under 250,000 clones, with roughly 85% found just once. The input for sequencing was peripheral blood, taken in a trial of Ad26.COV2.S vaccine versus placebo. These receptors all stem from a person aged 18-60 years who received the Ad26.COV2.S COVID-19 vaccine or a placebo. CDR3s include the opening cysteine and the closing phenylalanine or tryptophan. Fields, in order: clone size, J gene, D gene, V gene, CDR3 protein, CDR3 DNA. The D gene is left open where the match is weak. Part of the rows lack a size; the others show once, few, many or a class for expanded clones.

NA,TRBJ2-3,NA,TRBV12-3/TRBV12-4,CASSFFPDTQYF,TGTGCCAGCAGTTTCTTCCCAGATACGCAGTATTTT
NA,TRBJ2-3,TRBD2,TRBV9,CASSRGVAGGTDTQYF,TGTGCCAGCAGCCGGGGGGTAGCGGGAGGGACAGATACGCAGTATTTT
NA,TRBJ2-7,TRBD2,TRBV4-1,CASSQEKRGGRVEQYF,TGCGCCAGCAGCCAAGAGAAGCGGGGGGGCCGGGTCGAGCAGTACTTC
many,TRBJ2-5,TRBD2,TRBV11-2,CASSAGLAGGRETQYF,TGTGCCAGCAGCGCGGGTCTGGCGGGAGGCCGGGAGACCCAGTACTTC
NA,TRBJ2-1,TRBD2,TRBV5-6,CASSLRRGGFYNEQFF,TGTGCCAGCAGCTTACGGCGGGGGGGCTTCTACAATGAGCAGTTCTTC
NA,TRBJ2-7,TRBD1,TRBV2,CASRRQGSSYEQYF,TGTGCCAGCAGGAGACAGGGGAGCTCCTACGAGCAGTACTTC
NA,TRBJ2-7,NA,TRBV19,CASSISPGPHYEQYF,TGTGCCAGTAGTATCTCTCCCGGGCCCCACTACGAGCAGTACTTC
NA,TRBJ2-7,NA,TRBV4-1,CASSQDMAVQYF,TGCGCCAGCAGCCAAGATATGGCTGTGCAGTACTTC
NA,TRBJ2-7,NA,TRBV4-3,CASSQVSGAYEQYF,TGCGCCAGCAGCCAAGTCTCGGGGGCCTACGAGCAGTACTTC
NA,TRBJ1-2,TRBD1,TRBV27,CASSQRMGQGSNGYTF,TGTGCCAGCAGTCAAAGAATGGGACAGGGGAGTAATGGCTACACCTTC
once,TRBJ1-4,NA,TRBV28,CASSFGTNEKLFF,TGTGCCAGCAGTTTTGGGACTAATGAAAAACTGTTTTTT
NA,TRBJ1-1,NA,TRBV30,CAWMGLVDTEAFF,TGTGCCTGGATGGGATTGGTGGACACTGAAGCTTTCTTT
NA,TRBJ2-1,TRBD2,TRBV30,CAWSAGLGEGEQFF,TGTGCCTGGAGTGCGGGACTTGGGGAGGGTGAGCAGTTCTTC
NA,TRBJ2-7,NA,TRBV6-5,CASSVGQGSYEQYF,TGTGCCAGCAGCGTGGGGCAGGGTTCCTACGAGCAGTACTTC
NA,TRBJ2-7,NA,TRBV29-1,CSVEEENQPSYEQYF,TGCAGCGTTGAAGAGGAAAATCAACCCTCCTACGAGCAGTACTTC
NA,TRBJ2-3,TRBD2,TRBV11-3,CASSAAGALTDTQYF,TGTGCCAGCAGCGCAGCGGGGGCCCTCACAGATACGCAGTATTTT
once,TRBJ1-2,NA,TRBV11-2,CASSAIRGRGYTF,TGTGCCAGCAGCGCAATTAGGGGTCGGGGCTACACCTTC
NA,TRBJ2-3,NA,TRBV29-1,CSVDSGTDTQYF,TGCAGCGTTGACAGTGGCACAGATACGCAGTATTTT
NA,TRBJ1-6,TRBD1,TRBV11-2,CASTQTGTSPLHF,TGTGCCAGCACCCAGACAGGGACTTCACCCCTCCACTTT
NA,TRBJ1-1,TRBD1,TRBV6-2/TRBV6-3,CASSIPNRGNTEAFF,TGTGCCAGCAGTATACCCAACAGGGGGAACACTGAAGCTTTCTTT
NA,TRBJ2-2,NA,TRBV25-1,CASSEYRGAGTGELFF,TGTGCCAGCAGTGAATACCGGGGCGCGGGCACCGGGGAGCTGTTTTTT
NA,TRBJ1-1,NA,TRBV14,CASSQALGGTTEAFF,TGTGCCAGCAGCCAAGCTCTCGGGGGGACCACTGAAGCTTTCTTT
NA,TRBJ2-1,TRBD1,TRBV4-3,CASSQRTGGNNEQFF,TGCGCCAGCAGCCAACGGACAGGGGGGAACAATGAGCAGTTCTTC
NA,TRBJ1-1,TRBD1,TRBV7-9,CASSRTGAGYTEAFF,TGTGCCAGCAGCCGGACAGGGGCGGGGTACACTGAAGCTTTCTTT
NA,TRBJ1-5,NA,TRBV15,CATSRESATGFGQPQHF,TGTGCCACCAGCAGAGAATCCGCCACAGGGTTTGGTCAGCCCCAGCATTTT
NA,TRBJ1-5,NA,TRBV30,CAWSTGDRSNQPQHF,TGTGCCTGGAGTACCGGCGACAGGAGCAATCAGCCCCAGCATTTT
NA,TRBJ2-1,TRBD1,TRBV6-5,CASRVDRGSYNEQFF,TGTGCCAGCAGGGTGGACAGGGGATCCTACAATGAGCAGTTCTTC
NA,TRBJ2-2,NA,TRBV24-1,CATSDSGVDAGELFF,TGTGCCACCAGTGATTCAGGGGTGGACGCCGGGGAGCTGTTTTTT
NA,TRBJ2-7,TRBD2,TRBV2,CASSEFLAGGFSSYEQYF,TGTGCCAGCAGTGAATTCCTAGCGGGGGGCTTCAGCTCCTACGAGCAGTACTTC
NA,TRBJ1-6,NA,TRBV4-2,CASSLGGSPLHF,TGTGCCAGCAGCCTCGGAGGTTCACCCCTCCACTTT
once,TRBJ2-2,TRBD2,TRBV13,CASSSASGGGTGELFF,TGTGCCAGCAGCTCGGCTAGCGGGGGGGGAACCGGGGAGCTGTTTTTT
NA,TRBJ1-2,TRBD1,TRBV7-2,CASSLALGQKEDGYTF,TGTGCCAGCAGCTTAGCCCTGGGACAGAAAGAGGATGGCTACACCTTC
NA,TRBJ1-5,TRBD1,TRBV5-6,CASSLAVDRGVNQPQHF,TGTGCCAGCAGCTTGGCGGTGGACAGGGGCGTAAATCAGCCCCAGCATTTT
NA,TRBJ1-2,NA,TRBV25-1,CASSEYGDTMAGYTF,TGTGCCAGCAGTGAATATGGGGACACAATGGCAGGCTACACCTTC
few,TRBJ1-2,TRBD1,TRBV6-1,CASSEGKGGDGYTF,TGTGCCAGCAGTGAAGGAAAAGGGGGCGACGGCTACACCTTC
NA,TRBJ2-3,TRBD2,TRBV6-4,CASSDPPGTSGTSTDTQYF,TGTGCCAGCAGTGACCCCCCCGGGACTAGCGGGACTAGCACAGATACGCAGTATTTT
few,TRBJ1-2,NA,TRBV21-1,CASSHPVVADFPGYTF,TGTGCTAGCAGCCACCCGGTGGTGGCAGACTTCCCGGGCTACACCTTC
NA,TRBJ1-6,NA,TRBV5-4,CASSLESYSPLHF,TGTGCCAGCAGCTTGGAAAGTTATTCACCCCTCCACTTT
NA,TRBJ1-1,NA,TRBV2,CASTETPNTEAFF,TGTGCCAGCACCGAGACACCGAACACTGAAGCTTTCTTT
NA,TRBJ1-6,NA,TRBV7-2,CASSLSGAQNSPLHF,TGTGCCAGCAGCTTATCCGGGGCACAGAATTCACCCCTCCACTTT
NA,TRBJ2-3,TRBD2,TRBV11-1,CASSLRTGGWDTQYF,TGTGCCAGCAGCTTACGGACGGGAGGTTGGGATACGCAGTATTTT
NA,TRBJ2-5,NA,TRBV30,CAWSPLSLQETQYF,TGTGCCTGGAGTCCTCTCAGCCTTCAAGAGACCCAGTACTTC
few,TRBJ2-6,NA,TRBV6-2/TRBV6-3,CASSYGAGANVLTF,TGTGCCAGCAGTTACGGGGCTGGGGCCAACGTCCTGACTTTC
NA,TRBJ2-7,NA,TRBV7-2,CASSFEGGGSEQYF,TGTGCCAGCAGCTTCGAGGGGGGCGGGTCCGAGCAGTACTTC
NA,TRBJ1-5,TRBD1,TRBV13,CASSLGTGNQPQHF,TGTGCCAGCAGCTTGGGGACAGGGAATCAGCCCCAGCATTTT
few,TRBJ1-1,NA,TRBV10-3,CAISESALLNTEAFF,TGTGCCATCAGTGAGTCTGCTCTGCTGAACACTGAAGCTTTCTTT
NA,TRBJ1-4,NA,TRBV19,CASRSSSTATNEKLFF,TGTGCCAGTAGATCCAGTTCGACCGCAACTAATGAAAAACTGTTTTTT
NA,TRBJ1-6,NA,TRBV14,CASSQGVNSPLHF,TGTGCCAGCAGCCAGGGTGTAAATTCACCCCTCCACTTT
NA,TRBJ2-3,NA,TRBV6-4,CASSVVGGTDTQYF,TGTGCCAGCAGTGTTGTGGGCGGCACAGATACGCAGTATTTT
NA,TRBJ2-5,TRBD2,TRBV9,CASSPRLAEQETQYF,TGTGCCAGCAGCCCGAGGCTAGCGGAACAAGAGACCCAGTACTTC
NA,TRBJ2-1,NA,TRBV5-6,CASSLAVWTDNYNEQFF,TGTGCCAGCAGCTTGGCGGTTTGGACAGATAACTACAATGAGCAGTTCTTC
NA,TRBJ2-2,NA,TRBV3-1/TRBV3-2,CASSQVGPHTGELFF,TGTGCCAGCAGCCAAGTGGGACCACACACCGGGGAGCTGTTTTTT
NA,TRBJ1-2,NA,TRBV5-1,CASSPTPQTPNYGYTF,TGCGCCAGCAGCCCGACACCCCAGACACCTAACTATGGCTACACCTTC